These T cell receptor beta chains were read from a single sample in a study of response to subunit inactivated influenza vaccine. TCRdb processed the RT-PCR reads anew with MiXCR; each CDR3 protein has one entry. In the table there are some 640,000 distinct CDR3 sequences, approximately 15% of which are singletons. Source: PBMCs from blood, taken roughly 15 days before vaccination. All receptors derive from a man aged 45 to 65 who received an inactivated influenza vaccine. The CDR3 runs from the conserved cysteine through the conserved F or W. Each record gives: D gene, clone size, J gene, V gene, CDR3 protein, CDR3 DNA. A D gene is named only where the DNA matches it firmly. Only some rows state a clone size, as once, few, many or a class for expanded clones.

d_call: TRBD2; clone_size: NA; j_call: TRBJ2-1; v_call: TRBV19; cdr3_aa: CASSKDLGLAGWNEQFF; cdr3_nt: TGTGCCAGTAGTAAGGACCTGGGACTAGCGGGATGGAATGAGCAGTTCTTC
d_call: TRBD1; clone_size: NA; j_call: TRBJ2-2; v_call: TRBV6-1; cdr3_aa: CATRQGSIGELFF; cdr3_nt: TGTGCCACCCGACAGGGGAGTATCGGGGAGCTGTTTTTT
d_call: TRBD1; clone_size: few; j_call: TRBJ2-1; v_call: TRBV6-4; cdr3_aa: CASLDRGRRGEQFF; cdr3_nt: TGTGCCAGTCTGGACAGGGGGCGCAGGGGTGAGCAGTTCTTC
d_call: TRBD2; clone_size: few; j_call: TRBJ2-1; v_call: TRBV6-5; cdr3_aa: CASSYISSGSNEQFF; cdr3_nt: TGTGCCAGCAGTTACATCTCTAGCGGGAGCAATGAGCAGTTCTTC
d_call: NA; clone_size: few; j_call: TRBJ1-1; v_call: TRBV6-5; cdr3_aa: CASSYSIQGNTEAFF; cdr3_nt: TGTGCCAGCAGTTACTCGATTCAGGGTAACACTGAAGCTTTCTTT
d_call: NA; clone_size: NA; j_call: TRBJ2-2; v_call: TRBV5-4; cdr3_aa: CASSSPSGGGDYTGELFF; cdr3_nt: TGTGCCAGCAGCTCGCCCTCAGGGGGGGGTGACTACACCGGGGAGCTGTTTTTT
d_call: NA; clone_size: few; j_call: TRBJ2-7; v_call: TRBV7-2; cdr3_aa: CASSPITQSYEQYF; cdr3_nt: TGTGCCAGCAGCCCAATCACTCAGAGCTACGAGCAGTACTTC
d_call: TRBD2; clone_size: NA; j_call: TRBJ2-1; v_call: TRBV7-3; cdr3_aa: CASSLKAGVYNEQFF; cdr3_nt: TGTGCCAGCAGCTTAAAAGCGGGAGTGTACAATGAGCAGTTCTTC
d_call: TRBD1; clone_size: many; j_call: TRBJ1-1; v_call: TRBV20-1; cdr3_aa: CSASGTGAEAFF; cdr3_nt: TGCAGTGCTTCCGGGACAGGGGCTGAAGCTTTCTTT
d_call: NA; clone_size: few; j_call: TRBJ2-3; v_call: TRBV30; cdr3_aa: CAWKEGQLTDTQYF; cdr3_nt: TGTGCCTGGAAGGAAGGGCAGCTCACAGATACGCAGTATTTT
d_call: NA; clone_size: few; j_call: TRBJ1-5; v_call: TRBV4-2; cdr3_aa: CASSQGGQDNQPQHF; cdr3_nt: TGTGCCAGCAGCCAAGGGGGGCAGGACAATCAGCCCCAGCATTTT
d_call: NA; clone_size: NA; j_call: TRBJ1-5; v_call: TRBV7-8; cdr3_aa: CASSSPTDRNQPQHF; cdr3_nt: TGTGCCAGCAGCAGCCCGACAGACCGCAATCAGCCCCAGCATTTT
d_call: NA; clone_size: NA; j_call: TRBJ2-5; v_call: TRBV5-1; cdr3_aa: CASSPSGLQETQYF; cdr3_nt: TGCGCCAGCAGCCCGAGTGGACTGCAAGAGACCCAGTACTTC
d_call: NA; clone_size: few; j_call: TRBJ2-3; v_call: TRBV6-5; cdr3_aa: CASSSDSVPDTQYF; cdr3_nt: TGTGCCAGCAGTTCGGATAGCGTTCCAGATACGCAGTATTTT
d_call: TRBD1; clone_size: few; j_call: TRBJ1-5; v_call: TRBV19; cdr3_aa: CASTLTGGKVQPQHF; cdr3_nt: TGTGCCAGTACTTTGACAGGGGGCAAGGTTCAGCCCCAGCATTTT
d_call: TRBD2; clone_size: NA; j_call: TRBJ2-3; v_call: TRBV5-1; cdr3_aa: CASSVVLAGVSLDTQYF; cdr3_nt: TGCGCCAGCAGCGTCGTCCTAGCGGGAGTTAGCCTTGATACGCAGTATTTT
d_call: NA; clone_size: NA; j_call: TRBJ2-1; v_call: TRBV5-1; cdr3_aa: CASSLVGAEQFF; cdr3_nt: TGCGCCAGCAGCTTGGTCGGGGCAGAACAGTTCTTC
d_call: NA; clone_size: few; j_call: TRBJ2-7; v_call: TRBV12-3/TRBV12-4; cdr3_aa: CASSMRRLYEQYF; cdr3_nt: TGTGCCAGCAGTATGCGACGGCTTTACGAGCAGTACTTC
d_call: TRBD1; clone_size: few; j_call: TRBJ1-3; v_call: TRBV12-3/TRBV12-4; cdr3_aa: CASSDPGGHSGNTIYF; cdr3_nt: TGTGCCAGCAGCGATCCAGGGGGGCACTCTGGAAACACCATATATTTT
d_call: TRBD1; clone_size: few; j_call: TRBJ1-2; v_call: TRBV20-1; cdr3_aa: CSAAGTGRGLGGYTF; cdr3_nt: TGCAGTGCCGCAGGGACAGGACGGGGATTAGGTGGCTACACCTTC
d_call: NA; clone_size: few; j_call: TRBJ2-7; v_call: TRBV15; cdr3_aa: CATSIPSRDEQYF; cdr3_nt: TGTGCCACCAGCATCCCTTCGCGGGACGAGCAGTACTTC
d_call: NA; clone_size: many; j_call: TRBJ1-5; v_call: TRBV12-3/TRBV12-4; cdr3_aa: CASSQGSSQPQHF; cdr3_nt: TGTGCCAGCAGCCAGGGATCCTCTCAGCCCCAGCATTTT
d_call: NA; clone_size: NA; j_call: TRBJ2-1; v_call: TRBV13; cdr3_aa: CASSERDRPGNEQFF; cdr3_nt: TGTGCCAGCAGCGAGCGAGATCGACCTGGCAATGAGCAGTTCTTC
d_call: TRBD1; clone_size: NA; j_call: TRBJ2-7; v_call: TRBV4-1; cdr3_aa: CASSQLAQGSYEQYF; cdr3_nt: TGCGCCAGCAGCCAACTGGCACAGGGGTCCTACGAGCAGTACTTC
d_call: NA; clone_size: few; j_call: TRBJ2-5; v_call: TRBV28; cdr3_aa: CASSLSGQGGTQYF; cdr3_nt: TGTGCCAGCAGTTTATCCGGCCAGGGTGGGACCCAGTACTTC
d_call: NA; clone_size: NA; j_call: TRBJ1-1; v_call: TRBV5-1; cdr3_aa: CASSLGSSRTEAFF; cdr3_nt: TGCGCCAGCAGCTTGGGATCAAGTCGGACTGAAGCTTTCTTT